This T cell receptor (beta chain) is drawn from a study of T cell responses to AZD1222 COVID-19 vaccine. Overall study: Analyses pooled second doses at about 4 or about 12 weeks.

Turning to this clone: Its antigen is not known.

The CDR3 is made up of 12 amino acids. V lost 2 bases and J lost 13, with 9 bases in between. Germline V gene sequence: CDR1 MDHEN, CDR2 SYDVKM. Repertoires were generated with immunoSEQ multiplex PCR, while TCRdb's copy carries only in-frame clones and drops some. The table has approximately 130,000 clones, approximately 94% seen once. Findings and limits, study-wide: Clonal diversity may have been underestimated in mostly white British donors. Regions 160-218 and 743-854 dominated among vaccine-associated CD4 TCRs spanning spike. Repertoire collection took place solely once the T cell response had peaked.

The chain combines TRBV28 with TRBJ1-6; no firm D call. The source of this sequence is an adult in good health. Material: peripheral blood, obtained on day 0 of AZD1222 vaccination. CDR3 in amino acids: CASSLPGSPLHF. For the CDR3, the DNA is TGTGCCAGCAGTTTACCGGGGTCTCCCCTCCACTTT. Full variable domain (rest looked up from reference TRBV28 and TRBJ1-6): DVKVTQSSRYLVKRTGEKVFLECVQDMDHENMFWYRQDPGLGLRLIYFSYDVKMKEKGDIPEGYSVSREKKERFSLILESASTNQTSMYLCASSLPGSPLHFGNGTRLTVT.